The 7 T cell receptor beta chains below were found in one sample sequenced in a study of shared clonotypes between healthy human individuals. Assay used: immunoSEQ multiplex PCR; TCRdb lists only in-frame clones, some missing. The sample carries millions of clones, about 92% recorded once. Sequenced sample: naive CD4+ T cells sorted from blood. The subset denotes: CD45RA+ positively selected. These receptors were obtained from a man between 18 and 35 years old in good health.

V usage is TRBV6-1 and J usage is TRBJ1-5, with D perhaps matching TRBD1 (6 bases). The CDR3 spans 15 residues. Germline CDR1 reads MNHNS; CDR2 reads SASEGT. Trimming took off 7 bases at V and 1 base at J, with 14 bases between the two ends. CDR3 loop: CASMGEGVSNQPQHF. CDR3 DNA sequence: TGTGCCAGCATGGGGGAGGGGGTAAGCAATCAGCCCCAGCATTTT.

This rearrangement joins TRBV9 to TRBJ2-1; the D gene could be TRBD1 or TRBD2 (5 bases each). The germline V gene encodes CDR1 SGDLS and CDR2 YYNGEE. The length of the CDR3 is 14 residues. V lost 0 bases and J lost 5, with 9 bases in between. This CDR3 reads CASSVGGTHNEQFF. CDR3 sequence (DNA): TGTGCCAGCAGCGTAGGGGGGACCCACAATGAGCAGTTCTTC.

This chain uses TRBV2 with TRBJ2-1, with no clear D. Trimming stripped 7 bases from V and 9 bases from J, with 13 bases between. CDR1 and CDR2 (germline): SNHLY, FYNNEI. The CDR3 consists of 12 residues. Here the CDR3 DNA reads TGTGCCAGCAATCTCCGAAACGGTGAGCAGTTCTTC. Its translation: CASNLRNGEQFF. The entire variable domain, with the rest obtained from reference TRBV2 and TRBJ2-1, is as follows: EPEVTQTPSHQVTQMGQEVILRCVPISNHLYFYWYRQILGQKVEFLVSFYNNEISEKSEIFDDQFSVERPDGSNFTLKIRSTKLEDSAMYFCASNLRNGEQFFGPGTRLTVL.

The V and J genes are TRBV18 and TRBJ2-7, with 12 bases that match TRBD2. Germline V gene lookup returns CDR1 KGHSH and CDR2 LQKENI. Trimming took 2 bases from V and 1 from J; bases not matched to a gene: 6. The CDR3 extends over 17 amino acids. DNA for the CDR3: TGTGCCAGCTCACCAGGACTAGCGGGGATGAGGTCCTACGAGCAGTACTTC. This encodes CASSPGLAGMRSYEQYF.

V is TRBV18 and J is TRBJ1-6, with D tentatively TRBD1 (6 bases). The germline V gene has CDR1 KGHSH and CDR2 LQKENI. Trimming removed 5 bases at V and 10 bases at J, with 15 bases between. The CDR3 is made up of 14 amino acids. The chain's CDR3 is CASSSAGEGSPLHF. The DNA for the CDR3 is TGTGCCAGCTCAAGCGCAGGGGAGGGATCACCCCTCCACTTT.

Here the CDR3 reads CASRGESWTGNNEQFF. As DNA, the CDR3 is TGTGCCAGCAGGGGCGAGTCTTGGACAGGGAACAATGAGCAGTTCTTC. The chain is built from TRBV2 and TRBJ2-1; TRBD1 matches 8 bases. The CDR3 has 16 residues. CDR1 and CDR2 (germline): SNHLY, FYNNEI. Unmatched junction bases numbered 12, after V lost 6 bases and J lost 5 bases.

The V and J genes are TRBV11-2 and TRBJ2-1; D unresolved. The length of the CDR3 is 15 residues. The V and J ends lost 4 bases and 0 bases respectively, with 10 bases between them. CDR1 and CDR2 from the germline V gene are SGHAT and FQNNGV. The CDR3 protein is CASSYQTDSYNEQFF. CDR3 bases: TGTGCCAGCAGCTACCAGACGGACTCCTACAATGAGCAGTTCTTC.